This entry is about one T cell receptor (beta chain). This specimen comes from a study of blood T cell repertoires in COVID-19. Study details: Samples of COVID-19 (acute and convalescent) were obtained from the United States, Italy and Spain. PBMCs, B-cell-depleted T cells, or T cells provided the cDNA or gDNA that made up the material.

Per the authors' pipeline: Quantification of nucleated cells was approximated via reference gene primer amplification. This table comes from immunoSEQ multiplex PCR, and its TCRdb copy is limited to in-frame clones, with some not included. V and J calls and clone size are copied from that table; D and trimming were computed from the DNA. The repertoire holds 250,000 or so clones, with over 80% as singletons. This CDR3 is built from 17 residues. V lost 1 base to trimming and J lost 4 bases; unmatched junction nucleotides: 5. Per germline, CDR1 LGHNA and CDR2 YSLEER. The gene calls are TRBV4-3 and TRBJ2-1, with 12 bases identical to TRBD2. The TCR sequence derives from a woman in her 40s who had recovered from COVID-19. Sequencing input: peripheral blood. CDR3 sequence: CASSQGLAGGMYNEQFF. DNA for the CDR3: TGCGCCAGCAGCCAAGGGCTAGCGGGGGGGATGTACAATGAGCAGTTCTTC.